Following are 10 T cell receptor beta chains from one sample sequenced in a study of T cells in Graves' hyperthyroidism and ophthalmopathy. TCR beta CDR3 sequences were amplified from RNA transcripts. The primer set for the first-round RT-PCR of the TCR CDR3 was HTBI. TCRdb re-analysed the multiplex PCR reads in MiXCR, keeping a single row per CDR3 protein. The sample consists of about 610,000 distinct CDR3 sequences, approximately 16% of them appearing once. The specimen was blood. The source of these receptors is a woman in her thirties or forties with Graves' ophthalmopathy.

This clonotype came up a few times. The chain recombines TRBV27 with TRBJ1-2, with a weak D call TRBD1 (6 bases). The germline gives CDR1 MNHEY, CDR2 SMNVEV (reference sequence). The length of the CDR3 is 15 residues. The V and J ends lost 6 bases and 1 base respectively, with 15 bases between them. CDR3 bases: TGTGCCAGCAGACCAGGGGCGTCAAATAACTATGGCTACACCTTC. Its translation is CASRPGASNNYGYTF.

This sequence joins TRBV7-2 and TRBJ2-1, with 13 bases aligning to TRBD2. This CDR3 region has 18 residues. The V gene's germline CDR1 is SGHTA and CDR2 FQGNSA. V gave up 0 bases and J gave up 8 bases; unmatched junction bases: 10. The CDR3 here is CASSLAGAGLAGEDEQFF. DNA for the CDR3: TGTGCCAGCAGCTTAGCTGGGGCCGGACTAGCGGGAGAAGATGAGCAGTTCTTC.

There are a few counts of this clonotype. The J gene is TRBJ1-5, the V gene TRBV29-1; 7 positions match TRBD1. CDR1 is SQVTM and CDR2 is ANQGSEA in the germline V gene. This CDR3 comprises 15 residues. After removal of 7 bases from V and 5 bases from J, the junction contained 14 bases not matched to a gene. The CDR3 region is CSARTGESYDQPQHF. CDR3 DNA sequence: TGCAGCGCCCGGACAGGAGAATCATACGATCAGCCCCAGCATTTT.

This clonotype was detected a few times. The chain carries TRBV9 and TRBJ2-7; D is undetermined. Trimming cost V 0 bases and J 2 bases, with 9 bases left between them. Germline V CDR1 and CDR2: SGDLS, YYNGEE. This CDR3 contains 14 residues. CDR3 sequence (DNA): TGTGCCAGCAGCGTAGGAGAGGACCCCTACGAGCAGTACTTC. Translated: CASSVGEDPYEQYF.

The CDR3 sequence is CASSDRGRPNYGYTF. The CDR3 DNA reads TGTGCCAGCAGTGACAGGGGGAGGCCTAACTATGGCTACACCTTC. This sequence joins TRBV6-1 and TRBJ1-2; the match to TRBD1 covers 7 bases. The trim removed 3 bases at V and 0 bases at J, leaving 4 bases unmatched. CDR1 MNHNS and CDR2 SASEGT come from the germline V gene. The CDR3 loop spans 15 amino acids.

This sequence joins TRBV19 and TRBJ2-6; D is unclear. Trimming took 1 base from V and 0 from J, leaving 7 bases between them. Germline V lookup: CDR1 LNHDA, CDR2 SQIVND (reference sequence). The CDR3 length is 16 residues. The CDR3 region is CASSIVRTSGANVLTF. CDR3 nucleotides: TGTGCCAGTAGTATAGTAAGGACCTCTGGGGCCAACGTCCTGACTTTC.

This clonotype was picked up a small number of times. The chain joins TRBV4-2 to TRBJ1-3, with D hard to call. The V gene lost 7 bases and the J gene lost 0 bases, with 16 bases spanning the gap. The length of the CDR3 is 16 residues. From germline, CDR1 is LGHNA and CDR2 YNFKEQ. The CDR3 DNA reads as TGTGCCAGCACCCCGTCGGGTAGATACTCTGGAAACACCATATATTTT. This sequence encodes CASTPSGRYSGNTIYF.

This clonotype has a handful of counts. CDR3 sequence (DNA): TGTGCCAGCAGCTCCAATCCAGGCGAAAAACTGTTTTTT. Its translation is CASSSNPGEKLFF. The chain employs TRBV6-1 and TRBJ1-4; no clear D gene. The CDR3 runs 13 residues. Germline V gene sequence: CDR1 MNHNS, CDR2 SASEGT. V was pared by 6 bases and J by 8 bases, with 13 bases between.

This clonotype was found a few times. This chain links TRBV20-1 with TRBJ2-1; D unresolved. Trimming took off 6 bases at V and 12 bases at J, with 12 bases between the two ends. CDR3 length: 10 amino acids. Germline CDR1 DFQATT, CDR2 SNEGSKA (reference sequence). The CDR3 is CSAPTQRQFF. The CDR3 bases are TGCAGTGCCCCGACCCAAAGGCAGTTCTTC.

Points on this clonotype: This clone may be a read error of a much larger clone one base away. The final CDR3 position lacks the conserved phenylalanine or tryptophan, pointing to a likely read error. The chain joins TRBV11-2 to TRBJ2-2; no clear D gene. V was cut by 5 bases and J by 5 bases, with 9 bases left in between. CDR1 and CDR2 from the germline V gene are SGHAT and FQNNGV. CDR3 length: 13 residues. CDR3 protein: CASSRHPTGELFS. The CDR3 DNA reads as TGTGCCAGCAGCCGACACCCGACCGGGGAGCTGTTTTCT.